This T cell receptor beta chain was observed in a study of breast tumors, draining lymph nodes, adjacent tissues. Turning to this clonotype: This clone may be a read error of a much larger clone one base away. As the CDR3 is not closed by the conserved phenylalanine or tryptophan, this likely results from a read error.

MiXCR, run by TCRdb on the multiplex PCR reads, gives a single entry per CDR3 protein. The sample yields 140,000 or so distinct CDR3 sequences, 30% to 35% seen once. The lymph nodes were axillary draining lymph nodes from breast cancer patients. The germline V gene encodes CDR1 SGHTA and CDR2 FQGTGA. There are 14 residues in the CDR3. V was cut by 0 bases and J by 7 bases, with 12 bases left in between. The clonotype originates from a female donor with breast cancer. Some clones in this sample may be carry-over from other donors' samples. Sequenced sample: axillary lymph node tissue. V gene TRBV7-3 combines with J gene TRBJ1-2; D gene ambiguous. CDR3 DNA sequence: TGTGCCAGCAGCTTAACCGGAGTTCAAGGTGGCTACACCCTC. This sequence encodes CASSLTGVQGGYTL.